What follows are 20 T cell receptor beta chains derived from one specimen sequenced in a study of blood T cell repertoires in COVID-19. Assay: immunoSEQ multiplex PCR; the TCRdb copy retains only in-frame clones and omits some. The sample has some 320,000 clones, 85% seen once. Sequencing input: peripheral blood. The receptors were gathered from a human donor in a cohort sampled during active COVID-19.

The chain has TRBV4-1 and TRBJ1-1; 7 bases agree with TRBD1. Trimming cost V 4 bases and J 1 base; bases outside gene matches: 6. CDR1 and CDR2 from the germline V gene are MGHRA and YSYEKL. This CDR3 spans 15 amino acids. The CDR3 sequence is CASSPRQGENTEAFF. The CDR3 bases are TGCGCCAGCAGCCCGAGACAGGGAGAGAACACTGAAGCTTTCTTT.

The chain joins TRBV7-3 to TRBJ1-1; maybe TRBD1 (5 bases). The CDR3 spans 13 residues. Looked up from germline, CDR1 is SGHTA and CDR2 is FQGTGA. The ends were cut back, 1 base at V and 6 bases at J, with 9 bases in the middle. The CDR3 loop is CASSLNGGAEAFF. The CDR3 bases are TGTGCCAGCAGCTTAAATGGGGGGGCTGAAGCTTTCTTT.

The chain recombines TRBV6-5 with TRBJ1-2; D remains ambiguous. CDR3 length: 13 residues. The V gene's germline CDR1 is MNHEY and CDR2 SVGAGI. Trimming took 5 bases from V and 0 from J, leaving 7 bases between them. The CDR3 sequence is CASSTAANYGYTF. For the CDR3, the DNA is TGTGCCAGCAGTACAGCCGCTAACTATGGCTACACCTTC.

The rearrangement uses TRBV2 and TRBJ2-3, with 7 bases aligning to TRBD2. Germline CDR1 and CDR2: SNHLY and FYNNEI. With 2 bases clipped from V and 3 bases from J, the junction kept 5 bases outside the gene matches. The CDR3 is 15 residues long. CDR3 protein: CASSELWGGTDTQYF. In nucleotides, the CDR3 is TGTGCCAGCAGTGAATTGTGGGGGGGGACAGATACGCAGTATTTT.

The chain combines TRBV6-5 with TRBJ2-4; D is unclear. The V gene lost 0 bases and the J gene lost 1 base, with 7 bases spanning the gap. Germline CDR1 reads MNHEY; CDR2 reads SVGAGI. The CDR3 is made up of 15 amino acids. The CDR3 bases are TGTGCCAGCAGTTACTCCGGTCGGGCCAAAAACATTCAGTACTTC. This encodes CASSYSGRAKNIQYF.

The chain uses TRBV18 and TRBJ2-1; D is possibly TRBD1 (5 bases). This CDR3 is 13 amino acids long. Deletions cut 2 bases from V and 6 bases from J, with 8 bases between. CDR1 KGHSH and CDR2 LQKENI come from the germline V gene. CDR3 DNA: TGTGCCAGCTCACCAGTTAGGGGCAATGAGCAGTTCTTC. Amino acid sequence: CASSPVRGNEQFF. Using reference TRBV18 and TRBJ2-1 for the parts outside the CDR3, the full variable domain is NAGVMQNPRHLVRRRGQEARLRCSPMKGHSHVYWYRQLPEEGLKFMVYLQKENIIDESGMPKERFSAEFPKEGPSILRIQQVVRGDSAAYFCASSPVRGNEQFFGPGTRLTVL.

The rearrangement joins TRBV7-9 to TRBJ1-1; unclear D gene. The CDR3 has 13 residues. Per germline, CDR1 SEHNR and CDR2 FQNEAQ (reference sequence). The V end lost 3 bases, the J end lost 1 base, and 6 bases lay between the germline ends. The DNA of the CDR3 is TGTGCCAGCAGCTTGGAGAGGAACACTGAAGCTTTCTTT. As protein: CASSLERNTEAFF.

The chain employs TRBV24-1 and TRBJ2-3, with D possibly being TRBD2 (5 bases). The ends were cut back, 3 bases at V and 0 bases at J, with 9 bases in the middle. This CDR3 region has 15 residues. Germline CDR1 and CDR2: KGHDR and SFDVKD. The CDR3 DNA sequence: TGTGCCACCAGTGATCGGACGGGGAGCACAGATACGCAGTATTTT. Translated: CATSDRTGSTDTQYF.

CDR3: CASSLQPERSDTF. The CDR3 DNA is TGTGCCAGCAGCTTACAGCCGGAGAGAAGTGACACCTTC. J is TRBJ1-2 and V is TRBV7-8, with no clear D. CDR3 size: 13 residues. V was trimmed by 2 bases and J by 12 bases, leaving 16 bases between them. Germline lookup yields CDR1 SGHVS and CDR2 FQNEAQ.

The chain has TRBV27 and TRBJ1-6; no reliable D call. Germline values: CDR1 MNHEY, CDR2 SMNVEV (reference sequence). CDR3 length: 15 residues. V was clipped by 5 bases and J by 0 bases, with 8 bases between them. For the CDR3, the DNA is TGTGCCAGCAGTCCCTCGTACTCCTATAATTCACCCCTCCACTTT. Amino acid sequence: CASSPSYSYNSPLHF.

The count of this clone is one. The genes are TRBV29-1 and TRBJ1-2; 7 bases are shared with TRBD1. The CDR3 runs 13 residues. Germline loops: CDR1 SQVTM, CDR2 ANQGSEA. The V segment lost 7 bases and the J segment 4 bases; nucleotides outside the gene matches: 9. The CDR3 sequence: CSAVDRVAYGYTF. DNA of the CDR3: TGCAGCGCGGTAGACAGGGTAGCCTATGGCTACACCTTC.

The chain joins TRBV13 to TRBJ1-2; 7 nucleotides match TRBD1. The CDR3 runs 14 residues. CDR1 is PRHDT, CDR2 FYEKMQ, per germline (reference sequence). V shed 2 bases, J shed 4 bases, and the junction held 4 bases outside the gene matches. CDR3 residues: CASSLLSGGYGYTF. CDR3 in DNA: TGTGCCAGCAGCTTATTATCAGGGGGCTATGGCTACACCTTC.

This clone was recorded a few times. This chain links TRBV2 with TRBJ2-1, with TRBD2 matching 7 bases. V was clipped by 11 bases and J by 7 bases; unmatched bases: 8. This CDR3 spans 12 amino acids. Germline CDR1 reads SNHLY; CDR2 reads FYNNEI. CDR3 amino acids: CAGGVVLNEQFF. Here the CDR3 DNA reads TGTGCCGGGGGGGTGGTCCTGAATGAGCAGTTCTTC. Based on the CDR3 plus reference TRBV2 and TRBJ2-1, the full variable domain is EPEVTQTPSHQVTQMGQEVILRCVPISNHLYFYWYRQILGQKVEFLVSFYNNEISEKSEIFDDQFSVERPDGSNFTLKIRSTKLEDSAMYFCAGGVVLNEQFFGPGTRLTVL.

The rearrangement joins TRBV9 to TRBJ1-2; 7 bases map to TRBD1. The CDR3 has 16 amino acids. The germline gives CDR1 SGDLS, CDR2 YYNGEE. The V gene end was trimmed by 0 bases and the J gene end by 5 bases; junction bases not matched to a gene: 10. DNA for the CDR3: TGTGCCAGCAGCGTAGAATCAGGGGGAACACTATATGGCTACACCTTC. Translating it yields CASSVESGGTLYGYTF.

The chain has TRBV6-4 and TRBJ1-6; the D gene is possibly TRBD1 (5 bases). The CDR3 extends over 14 amino acids. V was shortened by 7 bases and J by 10 bases, with 17 bases between the two germline ends. Germline V gene lookup returns CDR1 MRHNA and CDR2 SNTAGT. The chain's CDR3 is CASTHSSGDSPLHF. The CDR3 DNA sequence: TGTGCCAGCACCCACTCCAGCGGGGACTCACCCCTCCACTTT.

The CDR3 DNA is TGTGCCAGCAGTTTGGGTGGACAGGTCCATCAGCCCCAGCATTTT. Its protein product is CASSLGGQVHQPQHF. The chain joins TRBV28 to TRBJ1-5, with 7 bases lining up with TRBD1. The J segment lost 5 bases and the V segment lost 3 bases, leaving 7 bases of the junction unmatched. There are 15 residues in the CDR3. Germline CDR1 and CDR2: MDHEN and SYDVKM.

The V gene is TRBV7-3, the J gene TRBJ2-7, with TRBD1 as a possible D gene (5 bases). Germline V gene lookup returns CDR1 SGHTA and CDR2 FQGTGA. The CDR3 runs to 14 residues. Trimming removed 2 bases at V and 2 bases at J, with 10 bases between. CDR3 amino acids: CASSLAGSAYEQYF. CDR3 coding DNA: TGTGCCAGCAGCTTAGCAGGGTCTGCCTACGAGCAGTACTTC.

The gene calls are TRBV2 and TRBJ2-1; 11 bases are a match to TRBD2. The trim removed 3 bases at V and 0 bases at J, leaving 13 bases unmatched. The CDR3 totals 20 residues. Germline V lookup: CDR1 SNHLY, CDR2 FYNNEI. The CDR3 DNA follows: TGTGCCAGCAGTGAGGTACTAGCGGGGGACCGGTGGAGCTCCTACAATGAGCAGTTCTTC. Protein: CASSEVLAGDRWSSYNEQFF.

This chain uses TRBV28 with TRBJ1-2; D gene uncertain. Germline CDR1 and CDR2: MDHEN and SYDVKM. This CDR3 contains 14 residues. Trimming left V 4 bases short and J 0 bases short, with 9 bases between. The CDR3: CASSYGGANYGYTF. The CDR3 region has the DNA TGTGCCAGCAGTTATGGAGGAGCTAACTATGGCTACACCTTC.

This chain links TRBV5-1 with TRBJ2-3; no firm D call. The germline V and J ends were trimmed by 7 bases and 1 base, with 10 bases remaining between them. The CDR3 is 13 amino acids. Germline V lookup: CDR1 SGHRS, CDR2 YFSETQ. Here the CDR3 reads CASFEHGTDTQYF. CDR3 nucleotides: TGCGCCAGCTTTGAACACGGCACAGATACGCAGTATTTT. Together with reference TRBV5-1 and TRBJ2-3, the CDR3 gives the full variable domain: KAGVTQTPRYLIKTRGQQVTLSCSPISGHRSVSWYQQTPGQGLQFLFEYFSETQRNKGNFPGRFSGRQFSNSRSEMNVSTLELGDSALYLCASFEHGTDTQYFGPGTRLTVL.